The table lists the clone carrying this T cell receptor beta chain with a few counts. These data are taken from a study of T cells after yellow fever vaccination. TCRdb reprocessed the 5' RACE reads with MiXCR, giving one entry per CDR3 protein. The sample yields approximately 550,000 distinct CDR3 sequences, roughly 14% seen once. The germline V and J ends were trimmed by 2 bases and 0 bases, with 8 bases remaining between them. The CDR3 runs to 15 residues. Looked up from germline, CDR1 is SGHTA and CDR2 is FQGNSA. The receptor comes from a man aged 25 to 40 who received the YFV17D yellow fever vaccine. Specimen: PBMCs, collected on the day of the yellow fever booster vaccination. The gene calls are TRBV7-2 and TRBJ1-5; D is ambiguous. The CDR3 is CASSLNPHSNQPQHF. CDR3 nucleotide sequence: TGTGCCAGCAGCTTAAACCCCCATAGCAATCAGCCCCAGCATTTT. The full variable domain, with the rest looked up from reference TRBV7-2 and TRBJ1-5, is GAGVSQSPSNKVTEKGKDVELRCDPISGHTALYWYRQSLGQGLEFLIYFQGNSAPDKSGLPSDRFSAERTGGSVSTLTIQRTQQEDSAVYLCASSLNPHSNQPQHFGDGTRLSIL.